The rows below give T cell receptor beta chains drawn from one sample of a study of graft-versus-host responses after intestinal transplantation. For these TCRs, the target antigens are not known. The protocol was immunoSEQ multiplex PCR, while the TCRdb copy is restricted to in-frame clones and leaves out a portion. The sample includes 80,000 to 100,000 clones, 80% to 95% seen only once; the top ten take around 0.17%. The sample was unstimulated CD4+ T cells sorted from spleen or lymph node cells, taken before intestinal transplant. The receptors were gathered from a human donor who received an intestinal transplant. Both conserved end residues are part of each CDR3. The D gene is left open where the match is weak. The size field is filled for only some rows; it gives once, few, many or a size class.

j_gene | d_gene | abundance | v_gene | CDR3aa | CDR3nt
TRBJ1-1 | NA | NA | TRBV27 | CASSFSVYTEAFF | TGTGCCAGCAGTTTCTCCGTGTACACTGAAGCTTTCTTT
TRBJ1-1 | NA | NA | TRBV5-4 | CASSLGRDRTEAFF | TGTGCCAGCAGCTTGGGGAGGGATCGTACTGAAGCTTTCTTT
TRBJ2-1 | TRBD2 | once | TRBV5-1 | CASSLGWRGLGSYNEQFF | TGCGCCAGCAGCTTGGGTTGGCGGGGACTAGGATCCTACAATGAGCAGTTCTTC
TRBJ1-2 | NA | NA | TRBV19 | CASSLDTWTYGYTF | TGTGCCAGTAGTTTGGACACATGGACCTATGGCTACACCTTC
TRBJ2-2 | TRBD1 | NA | TRBV4-2 | CASRDRQGVGTGELFF | TGTGCCAGCAGAGATAGACAGGGCGTCGGCACCGGGGAGCTGTTTTTT
TRBJ2-3 | TRBD1 | NA | TRBV6-1 | CASRDSNTDTQYF | TGTGCCAGCCGGGACAGCAACACAGATACGCAGTATTTT
TRBJ2-3 | TRBD1 | once | TRBV4-2 | CASSQDKGQGTDTQYF | TGTGCCAGCAGCCAAGATAAGGGACAGGGGACAGATACGCAGTATTTT
TRBJ1-1 | NA | NA | TRBV5-4 | CASSLPPGFIENTEAFF | TGTGCCAGCAGCCTCCCCCCGGGGTTTATTGAGAACACTGAAGCTTTCTTT
TRBJ1-3 | NA | NA | TRBV7-9 | CASSFRERNTIYF | TGTGCCAGCAGCTTCCGCGAGAGAAACACCATATATTTT
TRBJ2-3 | TRBD2 | NA | TRBV6-5 | CASRPGLAVDTQYF | TGTGCCAGCAGACCGGGACTAGCGGTAGATACGCAGTATTTT
TRBJ2-7 | TRBD2 | NA | TRBV6-5 | CASNNVGGLAYEQYF | TGTGCCAGCAATAACGTGGGGGGGTTGGCCTACGAGCAGTACTTC
TRBJ2-7 | NA | NA | TRBV6-5 | CASRHGSYEQYF | TGTGCCAGCAGGCACGGGTCCTACGAGCAGTACTTC
TRBJ2-7 | TRBD1 | NA | TRBV30 | CAWKRQTGHYEQYF | TGTGCCTGGAAAAGGCAGACAGGGCACTACGAGCAGTACTTC
TRBJ1-2 | TRBD1 | NA | TRBV9 | CASGDRLSYGYTF | TGTGCCAGTGGGGACAGGCTCAGCTATGGCTACACCTTC
TRBJ2-5 | NA | NA | TRBV7-9 | CASSLGGAQYF | TGTGCCAGCAGCTTAGGCGGGGCCCAGTACTTC
TRBJ2-3 | NA | NA | TRBV27 | CASSFTGADTQYF | TGTGCCAGCAGTTTTACCGGTGCAGATACGCAGTATTTT
TRBJ2-7 | NA | NA | TRBV27 | CASTPAGGRVEQYF | TGTGCCAGCACCCCGGCCGGGGGGCGAGTCGAGCAGTACTTC
TRBJ1-1 | NA | NA | TRBV10-3 | CAISGLAENTEAFF | TGTGCCATCAGTGGGTTGGCGGAAAACACTGAAGCTTTCTTT
TRBJ1-2 | TRBD1 | NA | TRBV11-3 | CASSPGTGVGYTF | TGTGCCAGCAGCCCAGGGACAGGAGTTGGCTACACCTTC
TRBJ1-2 | TRBD1 | once | TRBV18 | CASSRQGNYGYTF | TGTGCCAGCTCACGACAGGGCAACTATGGCTACACCTTC
TRBJ2-2 | TRBD2 | NA | TRBV5-4 | CASSGTSGRTGELFF | TGTGCCAGCAGCGGCACTAGCGGGAGGACCGGGGAGCTGTTTTTT
TRBJ2-2 | TRBD2 | NA | TRBV19 | CASSSGRATGELFF | TGTGCCAGTAGTAGCGGGAGGGCCACCGGGGAGCTGTTTTTT
TRBJ2-5 | TRBD2 | NA | TRBV6-4 | CASPNPPPSGRHLGETQYF | TGTGCCAGCCCTAACCCCCCGCCTAGCGGGAGGCACCTGGGCGAGACCCAGTACTTC
TRBJ1-3 | TRBD1 | NA | TRBV11-3 | CASSRGGAGGNTIYF | TGTGCCAGCAGCAGAGGGGGCGCGGGAGGAAACACCATATATTTT
TRBJ1-2 | NA | NA | TRBV29-1 | CSVGARTGANYGYTF | TGCAGCGTTGGAGCTCGGACGGGGGCTAACTATGGCTACACCTTC
TRBJ1-5 | TRBD1 | NA | TRBV5-6 | CASSSRDRGLSNQPQHF | TGTGCCAGCAGCTCCCGGGACAGGGGACTTAGCAATCAGCCCCAGCATTTT
TRBJ2-3 | TRBD2 | NA | TRBV5-1 | CASRQTSGRSDTQYF | TGCGCCAGCAGGCAAACTAGCGGGAGGTCAGATACGCAGTATTTT
TRBJ2-7 | TRBD1 | NA | TRBV5-1 | CASSWTGGAYEQYF | TGCGCCAGCAGCTGGACAGGGGGAGCCTACGAGCAGTACTTC
TRBJ2-5 | TRBD2 | NA | TRBV30 | CASRRLAGGGPKETQYF | TGTGCCTCAAGAAGACTAGCGGGGGGGGGACCCAAGGAGACCCAGTACTTC
TRBJ1-1 | NA | NA | TRBV7-8 | CASSLKNVWAWMNTEAFF | TGTGCCAGCAGCTTAAAAAACGTGTGGGCCTGGATGAACACTGAAGCTTTCTTT
TRBJ2-6 | TRBD2 | once | TRBV18 | CASSPSTSGRAGANVLTF | TGTGCCAGCTCACCATCGACTAGCGGGAGGGCTGGGGCCAACGTCCTGACTTTC
TRBJ1-6 | NA | NA | TRBV19 | CASSIDQGGRRRNSPLHF | TGTGCCAGTAGTATAGATCAAGGGGGAAGACGCCGTAATTCACCCCTCCACTTT
TRBJ1-1 | TRBD1 | NA | TRBV2 | CASSDRTTGDTEAFF | TGTGCCAGCAGTGACAGAACCACAGGGGACACTGAAGCTTTCTTT